These T cell receptor beta chains were read from a single sample in a study of sequential checkpoint blockade in melanoma. Generated by immunoSEQ multiplex PCR, the TCRdb table keeps only in-frame clones and is missing some. The profile shows about 37,000 clones, 84% of them singletons. Here the sequenced sample was CD8+ T cells sorted from blood (inferred from file names), taken from a patient given nivolumab and ipilimumab in sequence. These receptors all come from a human donor with melanoma. The CDR3 runs from the conserved cysteine through the conserved F or W. Fields, in order: clone size, J gene, V gene, D gene, CDR3 protein, CDR3 DNA. A D gene is named only where the DNA matches it firmly. Clone size is not always given. Where it is, it says once, few, many or a class for expanded clones.

medium-sized,TRBJ2-7,TRBV14,.,CASSHSGHLYEQYF,TGTGCCAGCAGTCACTCGGGACACCTCTACGAGCAGTACTTC
.,TRBJ1-2,TRBV4-1,TRBD1,CASSQDRTGAFDYTF,TGCGCCAGCAGCCAAGATAGGACAGGGGCCTTCGACTACACCTTC
.,TRBJ1-6,TRBV14,TRBD1,CASSQGTGFSYNSPLHF,TGTGCCAGCAGCCAAGGGACAGGGTTTTCCTATAATTCACCCCTCCACTTT
.,TRBJ1-1,TRBV30,TRBD1,CAWADRGRYTEAFF,TGTGCCTGGGCGGACAGGGGACGATACACTGAAGCTTTCTTT
.,TRBJ2-2,TRBV27,.,CASSWLLGDSGELFF,TGTGCCAGCAGTTGGTTGCTCGGGGACTCCGGGGAGCTGTTTTTT
.,TRBJ1-4,TRBV27,TRBD1,CASSRRDRVYEKLFF,TGTGCCAGCAGCCGGCGGGACAGGGTTTATGAAAAACTGTTTTTT
.,TRBJ1-2,TRBV5-1,TRBD1,CASSFGQGYGYTF,TGCGCCAGCAGCTTTGGACAGGGGTATGGCTACACCTTC
.,TRBJ1-1,TRBV13,TRBD1,CASSLRTGGERWTEAFF,TGTGCCAGCAGCTTAAGGACAGGGGGCGAACGGTGGACTGAAGCTTTCTTT
.,TRBJ2-2,TRBV4-1,.,CASSQMGLPNTGKLFF,TGCGCCAGCAGCCAAATGGGACTCCCGAACACCGGGAAGCTGTTTTTT
.,TRBJ1-1,TRBV19,.,CASSWGGGNTEAFF,TGTGCCAGTAGCTGGGGGGGAGGTAACACTGAAGCTTTCTTT
.,TRBJ2-3,TRBV5-4,TRBD2,CASSFSGGASDTQYF,TGTGCCAGCAGCTTTAGCGGGGGGGCGTCAGATACGCAGTATTTT
.,TRBJ1-5,TRBV6-1,.,CASNTGLSNQPQHF,TGTGCCAGCAATACAGGTCTTAGCAATCAGCCCCAGCATTTT
.,TRBJ2-1,TRBV7-8,TRBD2,CASSLGLAEYNEQFF,TGTGCCAGCAGCTTAGGGCTAGCGGAGTACAATGAGCAGTTCTTC
.,TRBJ1-1,TRBV7-9,.,CASSLGWGENTEAFF,TGTGCCAGCAGCTTAGGGTGGGGGGAGAACACTGAAGCTTTCTTT
.,TRBJ2-7,TRBV6-1,TRBD1,CASSEDRNYYEQYF,TGTGCCAGCAGCGAGGACAGGAATTACTACGAGCAGTACTTC
.,TRBJ2-7,TRBV9,.,CASSQNPGPYEQYF,TGTGCCAGCTCCCAGAATCCGGGTCCTTACGAGCAGTACTTC
.,TRBJ2-1,TRBV4-1,TRBD2,CASSPGLVDVYNEQFF,TGCGCCAGCAGCCCGGGACTAGTTGATGTCTACAATGAGCAGTTCTTC
.,TRBJ1-2,TRBV21-1,.,CASIFRGNKTNYGYTF,TGTGCCAGCATCTTTAGGGGGAACAAAACTAACTATGGCTACACCTTC
.,TRBJ2-7,TRBV5-4,.,CASSLDQGGEQYF,TGTGCCAGCAGCTTAGATCAGGGGGGCGAGCAGTACTTC
.,TRBJ1-1,TRBV6-1,.,CASRLTGNTEAFF,TGTGCCAGCAGGCTAACAGGGAACACTGAAGCTTTCTTT
.,TRBJ1-2,TRBV19,TRBD1,CASNLGQGTGYTF,TGTGCCAGTAACCTGGGACAGGGTACTGGCTACACCTTC
.,TRBJ1-1,TRBV9,.,CASSPFGGGWGTEAFF,TGTGCCAGCAGCCCTTTCGGCGGGGGTTGGGGCACTGAAGCTTTCTTT
.,TRBJ1-1,TRBV7-2,.,CASSLELYMNTEAFF,TGTGCCAGCAGCTTAGAATTATATATGAACACTGAAGCTTTCTTT
.,TRBJ2-2,TRBV28,TRBD2,CASNFRTSGGPNTGELFF,TGTGCCAGCAACTTCAGGACTAGCGGGGGCCCGAACACCGGGGAGCTGTTTTTT
.,TRBJ1-1,TRBV5-1,.,CASSLVGGVSTEAFF,TGCGCCAGCAGCTTGGTCGGAGGGGTGAGCACTGAAGCTTTCTTT
.,TRBJ2-4,TRBV2,.,CASSEALRASANIQYF,TGTGCCAGCAGTGAAGCGTTGAGGGCCAGTGCAAACATTCAGTACTTC
.,TRBJ2-1,TRBV6-5,TRBD2,CASSSQAGGPLDEQFF,TGTGCCAGCAGTTCACAAGCGGGGGGGCCACTCGATGAGCAGTTCTTC
.,TRBJ1-5,TRBV27,TRBD1,CASSLAGGGQPQHF,TGTGCCAGCAGTTTGGCAGGGGGCGGTCAGCCCCAGCATTTT
.,TRBJ2-1,TRBV7-9,.,CASSGGTSGEQFF,TGTGCCAGCAGCGGGGGGACCTCGGGTGAGCAGTTCTTC
.,TRBJ2-2,TRBV7-9,.,CASITPPGTGELFF,TGTGCCAGCATAACACCGCCAGGCACCGGGGAGCTGTTTTTT
.,TRBJ2-1,TRBV7-3,.,CASSSHVSGSEQFF,TGTGCCAGCAGCTCACACGTAAGCGGATCTGAGCAGTTCTTC
.,TRBJ2-3,TRBV6-1,TRBD2,CASNPSGGALDTQYF,TGTGCCAGCAATCCTAGCGGGGGGGCTTTAGATACGCAGTATTTT
.,TRBJ1-1,TRBV11-2,.,CASSSQQGWGAFF,TGTGCCAGCAGCTCGCAACAGGGTTGGGGAGCTTTCTTT
.,TRBJ2-7,TRBV11-2,.,CASSWLTGSYEQYF,TGTGCCAGCAGCTGGCTGACAGGCTCCTACGAGCAGTACTTC
once,TRBJ2-7,TRBV6-5,.,CASSYSGGSSYEQYF,TGTGCCAGCAGTTACTCTGGGGGGAGCTCCTACGAGCAGTACTTC
few,TRBJ2-7,TRBV6-1,TRBD1,CASGHTGTGDEQYF,TGTGCCAGCGGCCATACCGGGACAGGGGACGAGCAGTACTTC
.,TRBJ2-5,TRBV27,TRBD2,CASSLRAGGPRETQYF,TGTGCCAGCAGTTTAAGGGCGGGAGGGCCCAGGGAGACCCAGTACTTC
.,TRBJ1-1,TRBV19,.,CASSTYGGGTEAFF,TGTGCCAGTAGTACCTATGGAGGCGGCACTGAAGCTTTCTTT
once,TRBJ2-4,TRBV23-1,.,CASSLAGGLSNLAKNIQYF,TGCGCCAGCAGTCTCGCAGGAGGCTTATCTAATCTAGCCAAAAACATTCAGTACTTC
.,TRBJ2-1,TRBV19,TRBD1,CASTLTGASSYNEQFF,TGTGCCAGTACCCTGACAGGGGCCAGCTCCTACAATGAGCAGTTCTTC
.,TRBJ2-3,TRBV4-1,TRBD2,CASSSPQRGGLDTQYF,TGCGCCAGCAGCTCCCCCCAGCGGGGGGGCCTGGATACGCAGTATTTT
.,TRBJ2-7,TRBV7-4,TRBD1,CASSRDRSTYEQYF,TGTGCCAGCAGCCGGGACAGGAGTACCTACGAGCAGTACTTC
.,TRBJ1-2,TRBV4-1,TRBD1,CASSLRDRGIYTF,TGCGCCAGCAGCCTCCGGGACAGGGGCATCTACACCTTC
.,TRBJ2-7,TRBV7-9,TRBD1,CASSHTGTGGGEQYF,TGTGCCAGCAGTCATACCGGGACAGGGGGTGGCGAGCAGTACTTC